This record covers a single T cell receptor beta chain. This sample stems from a study of T cells after posttransplantation cyclophosphamide. CDR3 length: 17 amino acids. The V and J ends lost 0 bases and 3 bases, in that order; junction bases with no gene match: 5. CDR1 is LGHNA and CDR2 is YNFKEQ in the germline V gene. Sequencing was performed with immunoSEQ multiplex PCR; in TCRdb, only in-frame clones are kept and a portion is missing. This table has around 30,000 clones, over 85% appearing once. This chain connects TRBV4-2 to TRBJ2-2; 9 positions agree with TRBD2. The sequence came from a woman in her 40s with a blood cancer, CMV-positive, and with a related stem cell donor. Material: PBMCs. The CDR3 region is CASSQDGAGGHTGELFF. The CDR3 coding sequence is TGTGCCAGCAGCCAAGATGGGGCGGGGGGGCACACCGGGGAGCTGTTTTTT.